This TCR beta chain was sequenced for a study of CXCR3-negative and CXCR3-positive naive CD8 T cells. Study-wide findings and caveats: CXCR3-expressing naive cells carried TRB CDR3s more hydrophobic than those of CXCR3-negative naive cells. Surface CD5 was comparable between naive subsets; TCR strength was inferred from TRB CDR3 properties. Memory cells diverged, while naive CXCR3-positive and CXCR3-negative cells had similar TRBV-TRBJ usage.

Through 5' RACE with UMI labels, the TRB cDNA libraries were prepared. TCRdb re-called the 5' RACE reads and gives one entry per CDR3 protein, without DNA. The table gives tens of thousands of distinct CDR3 sequences; the top ten clones make up over 1.3% of it. A remark on this clonotype: Antigen: not known.

The length of the CDR3 is 14 residues. CD45RO-CCR7+CD27+CD95- expression identified naive CD8+ T cells. The sequenced sample consisted of naive CXCR3- CD8+ T cells from blood. Subset in this sample: CD45RO-CCR7+CD27+CD95- naive CD8+ T cells lacking CXCR3 (TNR3-). This chain connects TRBV12-3 or TRBV12-4 to TRBJ1-1; the D call of TRBD1 rests on TCRdb alone, since no DNA is present to check it. The receptor's source is a human donor in good health. Some clones in this sample may be carry-over from other donors' samples. The CDR3 reads CASTEDRGITEAFF.